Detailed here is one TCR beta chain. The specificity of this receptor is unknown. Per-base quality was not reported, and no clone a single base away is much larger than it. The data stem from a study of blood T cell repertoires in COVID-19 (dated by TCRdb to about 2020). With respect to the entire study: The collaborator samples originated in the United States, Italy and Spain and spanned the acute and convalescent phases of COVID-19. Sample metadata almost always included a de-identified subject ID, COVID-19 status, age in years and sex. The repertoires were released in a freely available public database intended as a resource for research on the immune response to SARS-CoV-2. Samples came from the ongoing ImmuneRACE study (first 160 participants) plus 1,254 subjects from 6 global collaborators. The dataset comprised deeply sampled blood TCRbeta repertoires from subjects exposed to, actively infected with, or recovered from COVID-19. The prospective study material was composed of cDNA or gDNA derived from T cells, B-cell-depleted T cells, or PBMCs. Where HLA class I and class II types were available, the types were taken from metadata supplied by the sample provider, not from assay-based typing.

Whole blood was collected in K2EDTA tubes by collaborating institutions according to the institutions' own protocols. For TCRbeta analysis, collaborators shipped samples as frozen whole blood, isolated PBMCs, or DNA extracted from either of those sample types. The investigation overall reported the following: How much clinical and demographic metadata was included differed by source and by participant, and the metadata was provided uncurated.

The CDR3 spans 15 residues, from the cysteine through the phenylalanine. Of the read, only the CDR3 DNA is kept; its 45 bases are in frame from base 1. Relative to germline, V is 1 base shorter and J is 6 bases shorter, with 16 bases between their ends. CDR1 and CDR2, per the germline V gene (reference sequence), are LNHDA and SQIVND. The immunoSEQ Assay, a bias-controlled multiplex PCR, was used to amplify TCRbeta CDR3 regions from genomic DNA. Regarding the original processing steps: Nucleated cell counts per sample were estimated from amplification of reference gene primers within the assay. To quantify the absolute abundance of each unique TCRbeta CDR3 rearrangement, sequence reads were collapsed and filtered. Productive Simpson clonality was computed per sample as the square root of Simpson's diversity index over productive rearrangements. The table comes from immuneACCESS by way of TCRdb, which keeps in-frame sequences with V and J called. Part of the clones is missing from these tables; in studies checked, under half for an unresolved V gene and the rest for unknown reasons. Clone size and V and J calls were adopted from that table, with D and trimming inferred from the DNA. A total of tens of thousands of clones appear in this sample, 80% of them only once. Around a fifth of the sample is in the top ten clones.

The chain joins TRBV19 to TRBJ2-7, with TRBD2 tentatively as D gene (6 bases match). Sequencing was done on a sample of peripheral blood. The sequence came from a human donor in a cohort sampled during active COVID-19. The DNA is TGTGCCAGTAGTATAGGAGACGGAGGGGCCGGCGAGCAGTACTTC. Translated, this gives CASSIGDGGAGEQYF.